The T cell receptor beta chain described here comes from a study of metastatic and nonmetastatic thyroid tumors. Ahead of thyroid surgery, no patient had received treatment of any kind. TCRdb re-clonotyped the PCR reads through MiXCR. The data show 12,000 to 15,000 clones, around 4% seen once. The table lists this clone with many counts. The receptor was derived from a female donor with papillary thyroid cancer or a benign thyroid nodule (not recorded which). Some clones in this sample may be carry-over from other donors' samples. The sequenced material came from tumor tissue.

This chain's CDR3 is CASSALSSTGELFF. Written as DNA, the CDR3 is TGTGCCAGCAGTGCCCTTTCGAGCACCGGGGAGCTGTTTTTT. The chain carries TRBV6-1 and TRBJ2-2; D gene unclear. The V gene's germline CDR1 is MNHNS and CDR2 SASEGT. There are 14 residues in the CDR3. The V end was cut by 4 bases, the J end by 4 bases, with 10 bases between.